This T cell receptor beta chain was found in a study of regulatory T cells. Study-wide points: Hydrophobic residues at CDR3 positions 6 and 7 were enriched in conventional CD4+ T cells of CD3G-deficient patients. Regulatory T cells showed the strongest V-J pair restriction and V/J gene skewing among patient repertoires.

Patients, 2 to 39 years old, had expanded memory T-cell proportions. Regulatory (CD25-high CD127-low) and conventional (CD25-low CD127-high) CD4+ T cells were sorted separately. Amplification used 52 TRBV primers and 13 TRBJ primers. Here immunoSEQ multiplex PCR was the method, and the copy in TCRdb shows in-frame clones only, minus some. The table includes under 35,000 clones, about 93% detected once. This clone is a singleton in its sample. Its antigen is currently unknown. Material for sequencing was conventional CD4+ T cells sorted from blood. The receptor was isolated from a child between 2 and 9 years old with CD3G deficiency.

CDR3 bases: TGTGCCAGCAGCGCACACAGGAGCCCGGGAGGAAACACCATATATTTT. It codes for CASSAHRSPGGNTIYF. The chain recombines TRBV7-9 with TRBJ1-3; possibly TRBD1 for D (5 bases). The CDR3 is 16 residues long. V was clipped by 5 bases and J by 4 bases, with 18 bases between them. Germline assignment: CDR1 SEHNR and CDR2 FQNEAQ (reference sequence).